A single sample gave rise to the 21 T cell receptor beta chains below, sequenced in a study of sequential checkpoint blockade in melanoma. The method was immunoSEQ multiplex PCR; TCRdb's version includes in-frame clones alone and lacks a portion of them. The sample includes tens of thousands of clones, around 70% of them seen just once. Treatment defined: randomized to nivolumab then ipilimumab (arm A) or the reverse (arm B). This specimen was CD8+ T cells sorted from blood (inferred from file names), taken from a patient given nivolumab and ipilimumab in sequence. The origin of the receptors is a human donor with melanoma.

The rearrangement links TRBV7-9 to TRBJ2-3; D remains unclear. The germline CDR1 and CDR2 sequences are SEHNR and FQNEAQ (reference sequence). The CDR3 has 12 amino acids. V lost 4 bases and J lost 6, with 8 bases in between. The CDR3 region is CASSSYEDTQYF. CDR3 nucleotides: TGTGCCAGCAGCTCGTATGAGGATACGCAGTATTTT.

A few counts support this clone. J is TRBJ1-5 and V is TRBV19, with TRBD1 matching 7 bases. The V segment lost 6 bases and the J segment 1 base; nucleotides outside the gene matches: 6. The CDR3 has 15 residues. Looked up from germline, CDR1 is LNHDA and CDR2 is SQIVND (reference sequence). The CDR3 region is CASSLTGTSNQPQHF. Here the CDR3 DNA reads TGTGCCAGTAGCTTGACAGGGACGAGCAATCAGCCCCAGCATTTT.

V is TRBV4-1 and J is TRBJ2-7; maybe TRBD1 (5 bases). V was clipped by 0 bases and J by 5 bases, with 14 bases between them. The CDR3 runs 15 residues. Germline V CDR1 and CDR2: MGHRA, YSYEKL. The CDR3 nucleotides are TGCGCCAGCAGCCAAGATGGGAACAGGCTAAACGAGCAGTACTTC. It translates to CASSQDGNRLNEQYF.

The chain joins TRBV6-1 to TRBJ2-7, with 7 bases that match TRBD1. CDR1 MNHNS and CDR2 SASEGT come from the germline V gene. This CDR3 has 14 residues. V was pared by 8 bases and J by 5 bases, with 12 bases of the junction left unmatched. In DNA form, the CDR3 reads TGTGCCAGCCAGGGGGACAGCGTTTCGGACGAGCAGTACGTC. This sequence encodes CASQGDSVSDEQYV.

Remarks on this clone: Additional DNA sequences in this sample encode the identical CDR3. This CDR3 reads CASSLIRGETQYF. CDR3 nucleotides: TGCGCCAGCAGCTTAATCAGGGGGGAGACCCAGTACTTC. This chain uses TRBV5-1 with TRBJ2-5; TRBD1 matches at 7 bases. Per the germline V gene, CDR1 is SGHRS and CDR2 is YFSETQ. Losses at the gene ends were 2 bases for V and 5 bases for J; bases not matched to a gene: 3. The CDR3 loop spans 13 amino acids.

This clone was seen once. The V call is TRBV7-3, the J call TRBJ2-3; 10 bases are a match to TRBD2. In germline, CDR1 is SGHTA, CDR2 FQGTGA. The CDR3 loop spans 17 amino acids. The junction had 9 bases not matched to a gene; V was cut back by 0 bases and J by 6 bases. CDR3 amino acids: CASSLTRVAGGWDTQYF. The DNA for the CDR3 is TGTGCCAGCAGCTTAACGAGAGTAGCGGGGGGTTGGGATACGCAGTATTTT.

The chain has TRBV14 and TRBJ2-7, with D perhaps matching TRBD2 (6 bases). The CDR3 covers 13 residues. Trimming shortened V by 3 bases and J by 0 bases, and 6 bases separated the two germline ends. Per the germline V gene, CDR1 is SGHDN and CDR2 is FVKESK. CDR3 bases: TGTGCCAGCAGCCAGGGACTCTCCTACGAGCAGTACTTC. Encoded protein: CASSQGLSYEQYF.

The chain has TRBV5-4 and TRBJ2-1; the D gene is possibly TRBD1 (5 bases). Germline V CDR1 and CDR2: SGHNT, YYREEE (reference sequence). The CDR3 contains 11 residues. Trimming pared 3 bases from V and 8 bases from J, leaving 6 bases between. The CDR3 reads CASSWGYEQFF. The CDR3 DNA follows: TGTGCCAGCAGCTGGGGCTATGAGCAGTTCTTC. Combining the CDR3 with reference TRBV5-4 and TRBJ2-1 gives the whole variable domain ETGVTQSPTHLIKTRGQQVTLRCSSQSGHNTVSWYQQALGQGPQFIFQYYREEENGRGNFPPRFSGLQFPNYSSELNVNALELDDSALYLCASSWGYEQFFGPGTRLTVL.

This clone has just a few counts. The chain is built from TRBV7-9 and TRBJ1-5, with TRBD1 identical over 8 bases. This CDR3 contains 14 residues. Germline CDR1 and CDR2: SEHNR and FQNEAQ (reference sequence). Trimming at V came to 1 base and at J to 6 bases, leaving 2 bases not matched to a gene. CDR3 in amino acids: CASSLGTGIQPQHF. CDR3 in DNA: TGTGCCAGCAGCTTAGGGACAGGGATTCAGCCCCAGCATTTT.

The V gene is TRBV6-1, the J gene TRBJ1-4; 7 bases map to TRBD1. The CDR3 extends over 15 amino acids. The junction had 9 bases not matched to a gene; V was cut back by 3 bases and J by 8 bases. Germline-derived CDR1 and CDR2 are MNHNS and SASEGT. The DNA for the CDR3 is TGTGCCAGCAGTGAGTCCAGACAGGGCCGAGAAAAACTGTTTTTT. It codes for CASSESRQGREKLFF.

A single count supports this clone. This chain uses TRBV28 with TRBJ2-7; 10 bases line up with TRBD1. Looked up from germline, CDR1 is MDHEN and CDR2 is SYDVKM. With V trimmed by 5 bases and J by 2 bases, 3 bases remained unmatched. There are 14 residues in the CDR3. CDR3 sequence reads: CASSVGQGAYEQYV. The DNA for the CDR3 is TGTGCCAGCAGTGTTGGACAGGGGGCCTACGAGCAGTACGTC.

The rearrangement links TRBV12-5 to TRBJ2-7, with 7 bases matching TRBD1. Trimming cost V 0 bases and J 2 bases; bases outside gene matches: 7. The CDR3 has 16 amino acids. Germline CDR1 LGHNT, CDR2 FRNRAP. The CDR3 nucleotides read TGTGCTAGTGGTTTGGTACAGACAGGGTTCGCCTACGAGCAGTACTTC. Its protein product is CASGLVQTGFAYEQYF.

The rearrangement links TRBV6-4 to TRBJ1-2; 7 bases fit TRBD1. This CDR3 has 14 residues. Germline V gene data show CDR1 as MRHNA and CDR2 as SNTAGT. Trimming cost V 5 bases and J 4 bases; bases outside gene matches: 7. In nucleotides, the CDR3 is TGTGCCAGCAGTTCGTCGACAGGGTTCTATGGCTACACCTTC. Residues: CASSSSTGFYGYTF.

The chain couples TRBV2 to TRBJ2-7; no firm D call. The CDR3 loop spans 13 amino acids. The germline V gene encodes CDR1 SNHLY and CDR2 FYNNEI. Trimming cost V 6 bases and J 2 bases, with 11 bases left between them. The CDR3 protein is CASREAEPYEQYV. CDR3 DNA: TGTGCCAGCAGAGAGGCAGAACCCTACGAGCAGTACGTC.

The chain couples TRBV7-8 to TRBJ1-5, with D possibly being TRBD1 (5 bases). Between the trimmed V and J ends, which lost 8 bases and 2 bases, there was a span of 19 bases. The CDR3 is 16 residues long. Per germline, CDR1 SGHVS and CDR2 FQNEAQ. The CDR3 coding sequence is TGTGCCAGCCAGCCACAGGTTTGGGAGGGCAATCAGCCCCAGCATTTT. It codes for CASQPQVWEGNQPQHF.

The V gene is TRBV5-5, the J gene TRBJ1-2; TRBD1 matches at 7 bases. With V trimmed by 4 bases and J by 10 bases, 16 bases remained unmatched. The CDR3 spans 15 residues. Germline V CDR1 and CDR2: SGHKS, YYEKEE (reference sequence). CDR3: CASSDPGQSSGDYTF. CDR3 sequence (DNA): TGTGCCAGCAGCGACCCGGGACAGTCCTCCGGGGACTACACCTTC.

A single count supports this clone. CDR3 sequence (DNA): TGCAGCGTTGAAGTCCTAGGTACCCAGTACTTC. This gives the protein CSVEVLGTQYF. The V call is TRBV29-1, the J call TRBJ2-5, with D uncertain. Germline V lookup: CDR1 SQVTM, CDR2 ANQGSEA. Deletions cut 1 base from V and 8 bases from J, with 8 bases between. The CDR3 runs 11 residues.

J is TRBJ2-2 and V is TRBV27, with 8 bases that match TRBD2. The junction had 10 bases not matched to a gene; V was cut back by 5 bases and J by 5 bases. The CDR3 length is 16 residues. Germline values: CDR1 MNHEY, CDR2 SMNVEV (reference sequence). CDR3: CASSILGTSRTGELFF. CDR3 sequence (DNA): TGTGCCAGCAGTATCCTCGGGACTAGTCGGACCGGGGAGCTGTTTTTT.

Remarks on this clone: At one end, the junction sequence differs from germline, possibly due to a read error. The chain recombines TRBV2 with TRBJ2-3, with 7 bases that match TRBD1. Germline lookup yields CDR1 SNHLY and CDR2 FYNNEI. CDR3 length: 17 residues. In DNA, the CDR3 is TGTGCCAGCAGTATCACCATGACAGGGAAACACACAGGTACGCAGTATTTT. It specifies CASSITMTGKHTGTQYF.

CDR3 sequence (DNA): TGCGCCAGCAGCCAAGGAGAGTTGTCGGTCTATGGCTACACCTTC. Translating gives CASSQGELSVYGYTF. The chain links TRBV4-3 to TRBJ1-2; no firm D call. Germline CDR1 reads LGHNA; CDR2 reads YSLEER. V was pared by 1 base and J by 4 bases, with 13 bases between. CDR3 length: 15 residues.

This clone is a singleton in its sample. V and J are TRBV6-6 and TRBJ1-2; no reliable D call. Germline CDR1 and CDR2: MNHNY and SVGAGI (reference sequence). Deletions cut 0 bases from V and 6 bases from J, with 11 bases between. This CDR3 contains 14 residues. CDR3 sequence: CASSYSEGDNGYTF. The CDR3 region has the DNA TGTGCCAGCAGTTACTCTGAGGGAGATAATGGCTACACCTTC.